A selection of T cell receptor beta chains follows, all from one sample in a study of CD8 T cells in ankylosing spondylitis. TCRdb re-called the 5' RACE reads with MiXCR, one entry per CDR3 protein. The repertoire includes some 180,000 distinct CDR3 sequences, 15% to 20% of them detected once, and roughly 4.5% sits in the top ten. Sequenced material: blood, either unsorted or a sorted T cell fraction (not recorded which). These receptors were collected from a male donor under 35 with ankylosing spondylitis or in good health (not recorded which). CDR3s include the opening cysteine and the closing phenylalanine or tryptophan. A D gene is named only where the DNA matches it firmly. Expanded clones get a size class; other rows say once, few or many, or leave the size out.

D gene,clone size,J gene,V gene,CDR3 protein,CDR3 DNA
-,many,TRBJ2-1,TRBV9,CASSVATGTVSYNEQFF,TGTGCCAGCAGCGTAGCTACGGGGACGGTTTCCTACAATGAGCAGTTCTTC
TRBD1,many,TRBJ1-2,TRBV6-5,CASRTGGGYTF,TGTGCCAGCAGGACAGGGGGTGGCTACACCTTC
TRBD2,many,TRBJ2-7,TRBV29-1,CSSMGGSLNEQYF,TGCAGCTCCATGGGGGGGAGTCTCAACGAGCAGTACTTC
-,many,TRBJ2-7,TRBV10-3,CAISEGVPYEQYF,TGTGCCATCTCCGAGGGGGTGCCCTACGAGCAGTACTTC
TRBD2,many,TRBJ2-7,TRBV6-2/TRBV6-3,CASSWGLGGYEQYF,TGTGCCAGCAGTTGGGGACTAGGGGGCTACGAGCAGTACTTC
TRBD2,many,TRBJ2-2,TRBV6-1,CASSEGRGAGELFF,TGTGCCAGCAGTGAAGGACGGGGGGCCGGGGAGCTGTTTTTT
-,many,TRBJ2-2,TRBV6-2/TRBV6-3,CASSYSPVDSTGELFF,TGTGCCAGCAGTTACTCCCCGGTCGACAGCACCGGGGAGCTGTTTTTT
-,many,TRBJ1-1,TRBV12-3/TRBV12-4,CASRGNRATEAFF,TGTGCCAGCAGAGGTAACAGGGCTACTGAAGCTTTCTTT
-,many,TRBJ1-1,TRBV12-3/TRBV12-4,CASSRPRGVFTEAFF,TGTGCCAGCAGTCGGCCTCGGGGAGTCTTCACTGAAGCTTTCTTT
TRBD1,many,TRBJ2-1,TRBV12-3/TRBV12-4,CASSPDRATPNHNEQFF,TGTGCCAGCAGTCCGGACAGGGCCACACCAAATCACAATGAGCAGTTCTTC
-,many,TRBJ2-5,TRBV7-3,CASSLNVRAGETQYF,TGTGCCAGCAGCTTAAACGTTCGGGCCGGGGAGACCCAGTACTTC
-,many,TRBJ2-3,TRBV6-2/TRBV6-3,CASSYSTSTDTQYF,TGTGCCAGCAGTTACTCGACATCCACAGATACGCAGTATTTT
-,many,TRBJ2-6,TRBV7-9,CASSGSGANVLTF,TGTGCCAGCAGCGGATCTGGGGCCAACGTCCTGACTTTC
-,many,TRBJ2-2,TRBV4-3,CASSQDREVGELFF,TGCGCCAGCAGCCAAGACAGGGAGGTCGGGGAGCTGTTTTTT
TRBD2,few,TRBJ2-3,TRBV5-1,CASSLYGRAGTDTQYF,TGCGCCAGCAGCTTGTACGGGAGGGCCGGCACAGATACGCAGTATTTT
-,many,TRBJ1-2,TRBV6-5,CASSPTTARGYTF,TGTGCCAGCAGTCCAACAACTGCGCGGGGCTACACCTTC
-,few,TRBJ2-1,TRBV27,CASRGITFGNEQFF,TGTGCCAGCAGGGGTATAACCTTTGGCAATGAGCAGTTCTTC
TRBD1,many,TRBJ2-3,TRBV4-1,CASSPDSGTGALGTDTQYF,TGCGCCAGCAGCCCAGACTCCGGGACAGGAGCCCTGGGCACAGATACGCAGTATTTT
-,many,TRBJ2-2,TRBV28,CASSLKPGELFF,TGTGCCAGCAGTTTAAAGCCCGGGGAGCTGTTTTTT
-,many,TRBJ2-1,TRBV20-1,CSARDMGAVNEQFF,TGCAGTGCTAGAGATATGGGGGCCGTCAATGAGCAGTTCTTC
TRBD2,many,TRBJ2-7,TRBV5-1,CASSLDPGGYEQYF,TGCGCCAGCAGCTTGGACCCGGGGGGCTACGAGCAGTACTTC
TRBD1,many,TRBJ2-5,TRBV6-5,CASSYLPPGQGSKTQYF,TGTGCCAGCAGTTACTTGCCGCCGGGACAGGGTTCGAAGACCCAGTACTTC
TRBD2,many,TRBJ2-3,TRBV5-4,CASSIRGTSGRDTQYF,TGTGCCAGCAGTATACGGGGGACTAGCGGGAGGGATACGCAGTATTTT
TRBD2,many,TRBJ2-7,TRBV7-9,CASSSLAGAYEQYF,TGTGCCAGCAGCTCACTAGCGGGAGCCTACGAGCAGTACTTC
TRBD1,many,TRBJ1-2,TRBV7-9,CASSLGGQVYGYTF,TGTGCCAGCAGCTTAGGGGGACAGGTGTATGGCTACACCTTC
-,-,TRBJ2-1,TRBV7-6,CASSPLVSGTQRGNEQFF,TGTGCCAGCAGCCCACTAGTCTCCGGGACCCAGAGGGGCAATGAGCAGTTCTTC
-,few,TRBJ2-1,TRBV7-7,CASSSETGLHMSNEQFF,TGTGCCAGCAGCTCAGAAACCGGACTACATATGTCCAATGAGCAGTTCTTC
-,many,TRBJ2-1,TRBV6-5,CASRAGQGFYNEQFF,TGTGCCAGCAGAGCCGGGCAGGGCTTTTACAATGAGCAGTTCTTC
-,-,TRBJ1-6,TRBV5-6,CASSLGHSSPLHF,TGTGCCAGCAGCTTGGGCCATAGTTCACCCCTCCACTTT
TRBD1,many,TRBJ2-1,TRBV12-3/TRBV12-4,CASSGRQGSSYNEQFF,TGTGCCAGCAGTGGGCGACAGGGAAGCTCCTACAATGAGCAGTTCTTC
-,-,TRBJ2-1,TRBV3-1,CASSPQTRAQQFF,TGTGCCAGCAGCCCCCAGACGCGGGCGCAGCAGTTCTTC
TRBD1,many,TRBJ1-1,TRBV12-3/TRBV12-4,CASRRTGQNTEAFF,TGTGCCAGCAGACGGACAGGGCAGAACACTGAAGCTTTCTTT